One sample yielded the 9 T cell receptor beta chains listed below, sequenced in a study of cytomegalovirus exposure and HLA in healthy donors. The PCR used 60 Vbeta and 13 Jbeta primers. The data were produced by immunoSEQ multiplex PCR, yet TCRdb's version contains in-frame clones alone and is incomplete. The sample shows under 200,000 clones, approximately 80% of them seen only once. The specimen was PBMCs. The source of these receptors is a man aged 50 to 59 in good health and CMV-seropositive.

The chain uses TRBV7-9 and TRBJ1-2; 10 bases fit TRBD1. The CDR3 totals 14 residues. Per the germline V gene, CDR1 is SEHNR and CDR2 is FQNEAQ (reference sequence). The V and J ends lost 5 bases and 7 bases, in that order; junction bases with no gene match: 7. The CDR3 protein is CASSVVGQGSGYTF. Here the CDR3 DNA reads TGTGCCAGCAGCGTAGTGGGACAGGGGTCTGGCTACACCTTC.

This chain connects TRBV4-3 to TRBJ1-6, with D possibly matching TRBD1 (6 bases). The V and J ends lost 0 bases and 6 bases respectively, with 9 bases between them. The CDR3 covers 15 residues. Germline CDR1 and CDR2: LGHNA and YSLEER. CDR3 nucleotide sequence: TGCGCCAGCAGCCAAGACAGGGGCTTTAATTCACCCCTCCACTTT. This gives the protein CASSQDRGFNSPLHF.

The chain couples TRBV7-9 to TRBJ2-7; D not certain. Trimming cost V 5 bases and J 0 bases, with 11 bases left between them. This CDR3 has 14 amino acids. The germline gives CDR1 SEHNR, CDR2 FQNEAQ (reference sequence). The CDR3 coding sequence is TGTGCCAGCAGCGAGGCCTCTAGCTCCTACGAGCAGTACTTC. It codes for CASSEASSSYEQYF.

The V and J genes are TRBV30 and TRBJ1-6; D uncertain. This CDR3 is built from 13 residues. The V end was cut by 5 bases, the J end by 7 bases, with 12 bases between. CDR1 GTSNPN and CDR2 SVGIG come from the germline V gene (reference sequence). The CDR3 DNA follows: TGTGCCTGGGCGACATTGGCCAATTCACCCCTCCACTTT. This gives the protein CAWATLANSPLHF.

This CDR3 reads CASSRTQGAGAFF. CDR3 sequence (DNA): TGTGCCAGCAGTCGTACACAGGGGGCGGGAGCTTTCTTT. The chain links TRBV5-6 to TRBJ1-1; 9 positions match TRBD1. V lost 5 bases and J lost 10; bases outside the gene matches: 9. Germline V CDR1 and CDR2: SGHDT, YYEEEE. This CDR3 spans 13 amino acids.

The chain joins TRBV30 to TRBJ2-7, with 9 bases lining up with TRBD2. Trimming at V came to 2 bases and at J to 2 bases, leaving 7 bases not matched to a gene. Germline values: CDR1 GTSNPN, CDR2 SVGIG (reference sequence). This CDR3 has 15 residues. CDR3 sequence: CAWSNPSGGTYEQYF. The CDR3 DNA sequence: TGTGCCTGGAGTAATCCGAGCGGGGGGACCTACGAGCAGTACTTC.

This clone was picked up a small number of times. V and J are TRBV11-2 and TRBJ2-1; maybe TRBD2 (5 bases). Germline V gene lookup returns CDR1 SGHAT and CDR2 FQNNGV. The CDR3 extends over 14 amino acids. V lost 1 base and J lost 4, with 8 bases in between. Written as DNA, the CDR3 is TGTGCCAGCAGCTTAGCGGGGAGTTACAATGAGCAGTTCTTC. It specifies CASSLAGSYNEQFF.

The chain is built from TRBV19 and TRBJ2-1; 12 bases fit TRBD2. Looked up from germline, CDR1 is LNHDA and CDR2 is SQIVND (reference sequence). V lost 3 bases, J lost 4 bases, and 4 bases stayed unmatched. CDR3 length: 16 residues. CDR3 protein: CASSMGLAGGYNEQFF. The DNA of the CDR3 is TGTGCCAGTAGTATGGGCCTAGCGGGGGGGTACAATGAGCAGTTCTTC.

The chain joins TRBV19 to TRBJ1-6; TRBD1 matches 7 bases. V was clipped by 6 bases and J by 5 bases; unmatched bases: 7. Germline-derived CDR1 and CDR2 are LNHDA and SQIVND (reference sequence). The CDR3 totals 15 residues. DNA of the CDR3: TGTGCCAGTAGGCCCAGGGGGATAAATAATTCACCCCTCCACTTT. Translating it yields CASRPRGINNSPLHF.